One T cell receptor (beta chain) is described in this entry. Its antigen is unknown. Repertoires were generated with immunoSEQ multiplex PCR, while TCRdb's copy carries only in-frame clones and drops some. Of fewer than 95,000 clones listed, 92% are singletons. The data are from a study of graft-versus-host responses after intestinal transplantation. Study at large: Multivisceral, liver-intestinal, or isolated intestinal grafts went to recipients. The study gave all recipients anti-thymocyte globulin induction, then tacrolimus and steroids for 2 to 3 years. Overall study findings and caveats: Some GvH clones appeared in ileal mucosa or blood before recipient bone marrow. Peak levels of circulating GvH clones tracked with early post-transplant HvG declines.

This sequence originates from a human donor who was the organ donor for an intestinal transplant. The source was unstimulated CD8+ T cells sorted from spleen or lymph node cells, collected before transplant.

The DNA of the CDR3 is TGTGCCAGCAGCGTAGGTGGGACAGGGGTAGGTGAGACCCAGTACTTC. It encodes CASSVGGTGVGETQYF. The chain has TRBV9 and TRBJ2-5; 10 nucleotides agree with TRBD1. The trim removed 0 bases at V and 5 bases at J, leaving 7 bases unmatched. Germline CDR1 reads SGDLS; CDR2 reads YYNGEE. CDR3 length: 16 amino acids.